This entry is about one T cell receptor (beta chain). This sample was included in a study of radiotherapy plus CTLA-4 blockade in lung cancer. V lost 3 bases and J lost 6, with 14 bases in between. Germline CDR1 MRHNA, CDR2 SNTAGT. This CDR3 has 14 residues. Method: immunoSEQ multiplex PCR; TCRdb's copy keeps in-frame clones and lacks some. The sample contains over 75,000 clones, roughly 87% of which appear only once. The sequence was collected from a human donor with non-small cell lung cancer who had stable disease on radiotherapy plus ipilimumab. This specimen consisted of peripheral blood, obtained from a patient treated with radiotherapy plus ipilimumab. The V call is TRBV6-4, the J call TRBJ1-2; D remains unclear. In nucleotides, the CDR3 is TGTGCCAGCAGTGAATCGGTCCCGGGAAATGGCTACACCTTC. Protein product: CASSESVPGNGYTF.